This T cell receptor beta chain was recorded in a study of OX40 agonist ivuxolimab in advanced cancers. Turning to this clone: Other DNA sequences of this sample code for an identical CDR3.

TCRdb's table, derived via immunoSEQ multiplex PCR, lists solely in-frame clones and lacks some. The sample holds approximately 91,000 clones, 70% to 90% seen once. This CDR3 comprises 13 residues. The V gene end was trimmed by 7 bases and the J gene end by 5 bases; junction bases not matched to a gene: 9. CDR1 and CDR2 (germline): SQVTM, ANQGSEA. The material was CD4+ or CD8+ T cells sorted from blood, obtained in a trial of the OX40 agonist ivuxolimab. This TCR derives from an adult with an advanced solid tumor such as melanoma, head and neck, liver or kidney cancer. This chain joins TRBV29-1 and TRBJ2-5, with 8 bases matching TRBD2. The CDR3 nucleotides are TGCAGCGGGGGTCGGGGGGGCGGCGAGACCCAGTACTTC. Encoded protein: CSGGRGGGETQYF.